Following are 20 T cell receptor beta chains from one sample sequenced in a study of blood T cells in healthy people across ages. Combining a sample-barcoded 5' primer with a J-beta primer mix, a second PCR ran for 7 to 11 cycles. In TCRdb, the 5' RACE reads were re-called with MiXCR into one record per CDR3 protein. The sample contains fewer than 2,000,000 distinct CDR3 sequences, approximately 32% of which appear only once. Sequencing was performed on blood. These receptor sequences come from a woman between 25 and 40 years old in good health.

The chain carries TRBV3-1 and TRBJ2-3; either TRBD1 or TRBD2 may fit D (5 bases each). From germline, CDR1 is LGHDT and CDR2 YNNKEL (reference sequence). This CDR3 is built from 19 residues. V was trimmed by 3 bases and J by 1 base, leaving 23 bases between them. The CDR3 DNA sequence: TGTGCCAGCAGCCAGTGGGTTGGGACCGCAAGCCCTGGCACAGATACGCAGTATTTT. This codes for CASSQWVGTASPGTDTQYF.

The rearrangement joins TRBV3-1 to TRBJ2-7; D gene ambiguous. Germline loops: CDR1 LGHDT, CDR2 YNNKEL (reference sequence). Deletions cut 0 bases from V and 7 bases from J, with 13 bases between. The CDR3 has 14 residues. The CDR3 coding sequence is TGTGCCAGCAGCCAAGAGGAATTAGACGAAGAGCAGTACTTC. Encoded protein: CASSQEELDEEQYF.

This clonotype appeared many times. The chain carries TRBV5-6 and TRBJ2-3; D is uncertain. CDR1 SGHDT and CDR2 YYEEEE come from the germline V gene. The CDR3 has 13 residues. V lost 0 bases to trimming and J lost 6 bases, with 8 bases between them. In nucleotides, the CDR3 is TGTGCCAGCAGCTTGGGGAGCGTGGATACGCAGTATTTT. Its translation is CASSLGSVDTQYF.

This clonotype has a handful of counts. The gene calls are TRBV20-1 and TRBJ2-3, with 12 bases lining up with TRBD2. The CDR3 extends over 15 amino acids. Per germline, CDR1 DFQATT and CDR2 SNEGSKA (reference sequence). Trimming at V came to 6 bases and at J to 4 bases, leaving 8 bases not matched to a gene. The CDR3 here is CSARTSGRRADTQYF. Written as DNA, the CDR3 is TGCAGTGCCAGAACTAGCGGGAGGCGGGCAGATACGCAGTATTTT.

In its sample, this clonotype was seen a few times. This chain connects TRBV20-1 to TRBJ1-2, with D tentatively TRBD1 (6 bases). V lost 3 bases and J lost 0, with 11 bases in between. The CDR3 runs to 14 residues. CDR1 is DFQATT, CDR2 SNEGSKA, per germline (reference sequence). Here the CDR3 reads CSARDRVTNYGYTF. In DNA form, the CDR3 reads TGCAGTGCTAGGGACAGAGTTACTAACTATGGCTACACCTTC.

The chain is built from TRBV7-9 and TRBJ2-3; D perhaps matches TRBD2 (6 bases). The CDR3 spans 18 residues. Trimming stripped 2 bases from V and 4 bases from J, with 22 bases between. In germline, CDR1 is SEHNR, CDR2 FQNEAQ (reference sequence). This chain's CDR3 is CASSLRGRDSEIPDTQYF. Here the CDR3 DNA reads TGTGCCAGCAGCTTAAGGGGACGGGACTCGGAAATCCCAGATACGCAGTATTTT. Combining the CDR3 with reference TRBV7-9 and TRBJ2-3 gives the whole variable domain DTGVSQNPRHKITKRGQNVTFRCDPISEHNRLYWYRQTLGQGPEFLTYFQNEAQLEKSRLLSDRFSAERPKGSFSTLEIQRTEQGDSAMYLCASSLRGRDSEIPDTQYFGPGTRLTVL.

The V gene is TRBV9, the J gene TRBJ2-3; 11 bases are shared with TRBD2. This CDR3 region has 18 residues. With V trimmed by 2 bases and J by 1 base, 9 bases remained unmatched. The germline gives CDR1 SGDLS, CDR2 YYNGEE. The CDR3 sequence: CASSVSPTSGSGTDTQYF. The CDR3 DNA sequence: TGTGCCAGCAGCGTTTCCCCAACTAGCGGGAGTGGCACAGATACGCAGTATTTT.

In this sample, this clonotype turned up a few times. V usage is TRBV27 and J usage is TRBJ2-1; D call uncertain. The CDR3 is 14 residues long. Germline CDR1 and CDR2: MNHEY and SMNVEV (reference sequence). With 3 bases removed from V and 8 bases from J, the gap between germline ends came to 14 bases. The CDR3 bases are TGTGCCAGCAGTTTGGGTGTCACGGTAGATGAGCAGTTCTTC. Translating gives CASSLGVTVDEQFF.

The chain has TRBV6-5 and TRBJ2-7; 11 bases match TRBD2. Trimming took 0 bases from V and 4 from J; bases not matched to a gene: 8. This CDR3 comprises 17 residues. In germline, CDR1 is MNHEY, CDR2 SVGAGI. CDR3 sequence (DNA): TGTGCCAGCAGTTACTCGTTTGTAGCGGGGGGGCCATACGAGCAGTACTTC. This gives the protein CASSYSFVAGGPYEQYF.

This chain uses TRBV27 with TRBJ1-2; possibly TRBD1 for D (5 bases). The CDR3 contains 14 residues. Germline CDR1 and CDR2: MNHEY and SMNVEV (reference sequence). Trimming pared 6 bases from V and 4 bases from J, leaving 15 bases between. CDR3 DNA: TGTGCCAGCAGCTTAAGGGGATCCCCCTATGGCTACACCTTC. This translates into CASSLRGSPYGYTF.

This CDR3 reads CATRGTETDTQYF. CDR3 DNA sequence: TGTGCCACCCGGGGGACGGAGACAGATACGCAGTATTTT. The chain joins TRBV5-5 to TRBJ2-3, with D maybe TRBD2 (6 bases). Looked up from germline, CDR1 is SGHKS and CDR2 is YYEKEE (reference sequence). V was cut by 9 bases and J by 3 bases, with 14 bases left in between. The CDR3 has 13 amino acids.

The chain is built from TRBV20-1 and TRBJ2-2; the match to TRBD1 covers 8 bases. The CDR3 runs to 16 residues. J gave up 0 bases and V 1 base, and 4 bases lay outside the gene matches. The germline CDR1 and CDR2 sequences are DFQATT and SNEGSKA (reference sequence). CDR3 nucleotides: TGCAGTGCTAGAGGCACGGGACAGGCGAACACCGGGGAGCTGTTTTTT. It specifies CSARGTGQANTGELFF.

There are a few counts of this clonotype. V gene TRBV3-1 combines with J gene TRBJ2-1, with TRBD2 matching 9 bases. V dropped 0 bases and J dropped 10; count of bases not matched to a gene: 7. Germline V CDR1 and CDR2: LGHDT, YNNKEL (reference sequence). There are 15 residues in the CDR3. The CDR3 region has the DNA TGTGCCAGCAGCCAAGAACCGGGACTAGCATACGAGCAGTTCTTC. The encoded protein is CASSQEPGLAYEQFF.

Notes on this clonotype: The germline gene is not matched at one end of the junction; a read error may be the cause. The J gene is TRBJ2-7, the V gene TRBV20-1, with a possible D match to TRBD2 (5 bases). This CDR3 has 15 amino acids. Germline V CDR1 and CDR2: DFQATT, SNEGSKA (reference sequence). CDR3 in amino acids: CGARDSASAGYEQYF. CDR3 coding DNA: TGCGGTGCTAGAGACTCCGCGAGCGCGGGCTACGAGCAGTACTTC.

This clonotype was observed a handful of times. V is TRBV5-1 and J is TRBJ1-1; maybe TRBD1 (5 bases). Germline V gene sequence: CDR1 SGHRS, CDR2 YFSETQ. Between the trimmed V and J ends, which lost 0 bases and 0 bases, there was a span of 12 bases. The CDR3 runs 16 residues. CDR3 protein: CASSLGGGRLNTEAFF. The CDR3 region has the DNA TGCGCCAGCAGCTTGGGCGGGGGACGCCTGAACACTGAAGCTTTCTTT.

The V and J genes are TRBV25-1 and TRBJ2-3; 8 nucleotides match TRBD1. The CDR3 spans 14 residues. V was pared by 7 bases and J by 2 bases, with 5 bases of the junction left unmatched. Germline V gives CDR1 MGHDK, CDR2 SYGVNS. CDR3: CASTGQGPTDTQYF. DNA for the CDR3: TGTGCCAGCACAGGACAGGGACCCACAGATACGCAGTATTTT.

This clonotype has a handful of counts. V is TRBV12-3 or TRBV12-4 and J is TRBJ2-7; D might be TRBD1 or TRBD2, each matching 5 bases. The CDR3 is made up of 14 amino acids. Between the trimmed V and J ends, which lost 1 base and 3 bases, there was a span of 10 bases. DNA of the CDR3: TGTGCCAGCAGTTTAGGGGGACCGCTCTACGAGCAGTACTTC. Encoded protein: CASSLGGPLYEQYF.

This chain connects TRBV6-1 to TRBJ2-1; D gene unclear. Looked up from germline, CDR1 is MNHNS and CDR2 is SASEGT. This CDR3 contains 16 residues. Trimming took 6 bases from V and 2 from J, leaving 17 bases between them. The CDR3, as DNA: TGTGCCAGCAGCCCTGCAAGTGTTCAACCCTACAATGAGCAGTTCTTC. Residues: CASSPASVQPYNEQFF.

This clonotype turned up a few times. The CDR3 DNA reads as TGTGCCAGCAGCTTGGAGGGGGTTGAATACGAGCAGTACTTC. Amino acids: CASSLEGVEYEQYF. The rearrangement links TRBV5-6 to TRBJ2-7; D is perhaps TRBD1 (6 bases). The V end lost 0 bases, the J end lost 4 bases, and 11 bases lay between the germline ends. The CDR3 covers 14 residues. Germline CDR1 and CDR2: SGHDT and YYEEEE.

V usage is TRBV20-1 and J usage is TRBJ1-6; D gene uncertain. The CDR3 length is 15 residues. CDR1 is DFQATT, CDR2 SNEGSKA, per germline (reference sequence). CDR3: CSPEDASSYNSPLHF. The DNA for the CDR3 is TGCAGCCCCGAGGACGCAAGCTCCTATAATTCACCCCTCCACTTT.